One and the same sample provided the 20 T cell receptor beta chains below, sequenced in a study of T cell responses to AZD1222 COVID-19 vaccine. TCRdb's copy holds only in-frame clones and misses some; the assay was immunoSEQ multiplex PCR. The sample records over 100,000 clones, around 91% being singletons. Specimen: peripheral blood, collected on day 0 of AZD1222 vaccination. Every receptor here comes from an adult in good health.

The chain joins TRBV11-1 to TRBJ1-4, with 7 bases aligning to TRBD1. The CDR3 runs 14 residues. The V gene's germline CDR1 is SGHAT and CDR2 FQDESV (reference sequence). Germline trimming cut 4 bases from V and 5 bases from J; bases unmatched to any gene: 4. CDR3 nucleotide sequence: TGTGCCAGCAGCTCCCGGACAGGAAATGAAAAACTGTTTTTT. This translates into CASSSRTGNEKLFF.

The V and J genes are TRBV5-1 and TRBJ1-1; TRBD1 aligns across 7 bases. CDR3 length equals 12 residues. Germline CDR1 is SGHRS and CDR2 is YFSETQ. The junction had 7 bases not matched to a gene; V was cut back by 4 bases and J by 10 bases. The CDR3 region is CASSPDREPAFF. In DNA, the CDR3 is TGCGCCAGCAGCCCTGACAGGGAACCAGCTTTCTTT.

The chain is built from TRBV28 and TRBJ1-2, with unresolved D. Germline loops: CDR1 MDHEN, CDR2 SYDVKM. The CDR3 runs to 11 residues. V lost 6 bases to trimming and J lost 8 bases, with 10 bases between them. The CDR3 region is CASSSYWGYTF. In nucleotides, the CDR3 is TGTGCCAGCAGCTCCTATTGGGGCTACACCTTC.

The chain is built from TRBV7-2 and TRBJ1-4, with a weak D call TRBD1 (5 bases). The V and J ends lost 5 bases and 0 bases respectively, with 16 bases between them. The germline gives CDR1 SGHTA, CDR2 FQGNSA. The length of the CDR3 is 17 residues. The DNA of the CDR3 is TGTGCCAGCAGCGGCAGGGCAGCAGCTGCAACTAATGAAAAACTGTTTTTT. It translates to CASSGRAAAATNEKLFF.

V and J are TRBV30 and TRBJ1-1; a weak D match, TRBD1 (5 bases). Germline V gives CDR1 GTSNPN, CDR2 SVGIG (reference sequence). Trimming stripped 0 bases from V and 11 bases from J, with 16 bases between. This CDR3 is built from 13 residues. CDR3 loop: CAWSVQSGGRAFF. As DNA, the CDR3 is TGTGCCTGGAGTGTTCAGTCTGGGGGTAGGGCTTTCTTT.

The chain combines TRBV4-1 with TRBJ1-4; D is possibly TRBD1 (5 bases). Germline V lookup: CDR1 MGHRA, CDR2 YSYEKL. The CDR3 length is 15 residues. V was pared by 0 bases and J by 3 bases, with 8 bases between. CDR3 sequence reads: CASSQDRAANEKLFF. The CDR3 region has the DNA TGCGCCAGCAGCCAAGACAGGGCCGCTAATGAAAAACTGTTTTTT.

In the case of this clone: Other DNA sequences in the same sample also yield this CDR3. The chain couples TRBV4-3 to TRBJ1-2; no firm D call. V lost 1 base and J lost 5, with 8 bases in between. This CDR3 has 13 residues. Germline V gene lookup returns CDR1 LGHNA and CDR2 YSLEER. CDR3 in amino acids: CASSQGLYYGYTF. In nucleotides, the CDR3 is TGCGCCAGCAGCCAAGGACTGTATTATGGCTACACCTTC.

The gene calls are TRBV6-1 and TRBJ1-5; 7 nucleotides agree with TRBD1. Losses at the gene ends were 0 bases for V and 5 bases for J; bases not matched to a gene: 7. This CDR3 has 16 amino acids. Germline V gene sequence: CDR1 MNHNS, CDR2 SASEGT. In DNA, the CDR3 is TGTGCCAGCAGTGAAGCGAGGACAGGAGCCTATCAGCCCCAGCATTTT. As protein: CASSEARTGAYQPQHF.

The CDR3 loop reads CASSFPATGAIHYEQYF. CDR3 coding DNA: TGCGCCAGCAGTTTCCCTGCGACAGGGGCAATTCACTACGAGCAGTACTTC. The genes are TRBV5-1 and TRBJ2-7, with 8 bases lining up with TRBD1. The CDR3 consists of 17 residues. With 5 bases clipped from V and 3 bases from J, the junction kept 16 bases outside the gene matches. Per germline, CDR1 SGHRS and CDR2 YFSETQ.

This chain links TRBV30 with TRBJ2-3; tentative D call: TRBD2 (7 bases). The germline CDR1 and CDR2 sequences are GTSNPN and SVGIG (reference sequence). The CDR3 runs 15 residues. V lost 3 bases to trimming and J lost 1 base, with 14 bases between them. This chain's CDR3 is CAWRWGGAGTDTQYF. DNA for the CDR3: TGTGCCTGGAGGTGGGGGGGGGCTGGCACAGATACGCAGTATTTT.

The V and J genes are TRBV21-1 and TRBJ2-2; TRBD2, as called in the table, went unchecked against the DNA. TRBV21-1 is an annotated pseudogene. This CDR3 contains 15 residues. CDR3 nucleotides: TGTGCCAGCAGCGCCCCGGGACTAGCCCCCGGGGAGCTGTTTTTT. It codes for CASSAPGLAPGELFF.

The chain joins TRBV9 to TRBJ2-5; 9 bases fit TRBD2. This CDR3 is built from 16 residues. Germline values: CDR1 SGDLS, CDR2 YYNGEE. The V gene end was trimmed by 3 bases and the J gene end by 3 bases; junction bases not matched to a gene: 9. CDR3 protein: CASSGARRGGEETQYF. In DNA, the CDR3 is TGTGCCAGCAGCGGCGCTCGGCGGGGGGGTGAAGAGACCCAGTACTTC.

Comment on this clone: The germline gene is not matched at one end of the junction; a read error may be the cause. This chain links TRBV9 with TRBJ1-2; D may be TRBD1 (5 bases). This CDR3 region has 12 residues. Germline V gene sequence: CDR1 SGDLS, CDR2 YYNGEE. The CDR3, as DNA: TGTGCCAGCAGCGTAGAGGGGCTCCCTGGATCCTTC. This gives the protein CASSVEGLPGSF. The variable domain in full, with the rest retrieved from reference TRBV9 and TRBJ1-2, is DSGVTQTPKHLITATGQRVTLRCSPRSGDLSVYWYQQSLDQGLQFLIQYYNGEERAKGNILERFSAQQFPDLHSELNLSSLELGDSALYFCASSVEGLPGSFGSGTRLTVV.

The chain joins TRBV5-1 to TRBJ2-2; weak D call: TRBD2 (6 bases). The germline V and J ends were trimmed by 3 bases and 4 bases, with 13 bases remaining between them. CDR1 SGHRS and CDR2 YFSETQ come from the germline V gene. CDR3 size: 15 residues. In nucleotides, the CDR3 is TGCGCCAGCAGCTATTCGACAGCGGGCACCGGGGAGCTGTTTTTT. Protein: CASSYSTAGTGELFF. Variable domain in full (rest from reference TRBV5-1 and TRBJ2-2): KAGVTQTPRYLIKTRGQQVTLSCSPISGHRSVSWYQQTPGQGLQFLFEYFSETQRNKGNFPGRFSGRQFSNSRSEMNVSTLELGDSALYLCASSYSTAGTGELFFGEGSRLTVL.

The gene calls are TRBV18 and TRBJ2-3, with unresolved D. The CDR3 length is 14 residues. Deletions cut 6 bases from V and 0 bases from J, with 10 bases between. Germline loops: CDR1 KGHSH, CDR2 LQKENI. The CDR3, as DNA: TGTGCCAGCTCGCAAGAATCTAGCACAGATACGCAGTATTTT. Its protein product is CASSQESSTDTQYF.

This clone occurred once. The J gene is TRBJ1-2, the V gene TRBV15, with D possibly matching TRBD1 (5 bases). With 3 bases removed from V and 7 bases from J, the gap between germline ends came to 18 bases. The CDR3 length is 15 residues. The germline CDR1 and CDR2 sequences are LNHNV and YYDKDF (reference sequence). DNA for the CDR3: TGTGCCACCAGCAGTAGGCCCGGGGGAGGGACTGGCTACACCTTC. It specifies CATSSRPGGGTGYTF. Full variable domain (outside the CDR3, taken from reference TRBV15 and TRBJ1-2): DAMVIQNPRYQVTQFGKPVTLSCSQTLNHNVMYWYQQKSSQAPKLLFHYYDKDFNNEADTPDNFQSRRPNTSFCFLDIRSPGLGDTAMYLCATSSRPGGGTGYTFGSGTRLTVV.

The chain has TRBV7-6 and TRBJ2-7, with 13 nucleotides matching TRBD2. CDR1 SGHVS and CDR2 FNYEAQ come from the germline V gene. CDR3 length: 15 amino acids. V lost 8 bases to trimming and J lost 0 bases; unmatched junction nucleotides: 4. CDR3 coding DNA: TGTGCCAGCGGACGGACTAGCGGGAGCTCCTACGAGCAGTACTTC. Protein product: CASGRTSGSSYEQYF.

CDR3 bases: TGTGCCAGCAGCCTCAAGCGGACCTTAGGCGAGCAGTACTTC. Translation gives CASSLKRTLGEQYF. V usage is TRBV6-2 or TRBV6-3 and J usage is TRBJ2-7; D is perhaps TRBD2 (5 bases). Germline V CDR1 and CDR2: MNHEY, SVGEGT. V shed 6 bases and J shed 6 bases, with 18 bases lying between them. CDR3 length: 14 residues.

The chain is built from TRBV28 and TRBJ1-5; TRBD1 matches at 8 bases. The ends lost 6 bases at V and 3 bases at J; junction bases unmatched: 4. The CDR3 covers 14 residues. The V gene's germline CDR1 is MDHEN and CDR2 SYDVKM. CDR3: CASSTGGVNQPQHF. The CDR3 bases are TGTGCCAGCAGCACAGGGGGAGTCAATCAGCCCCAGCATTTT.

This chain connects TRBV11-3 to TRBJ2-2; possibly TRBD1 for D (6 bases). The CDR3 is 16 residues long. CDR1 SGHNT and CDR2 YENEEA come from the germline V gene. V shed 5 bases and J shed 0 bases, with 13 bases lying between them. CDR3 loop: CASSPRDITNTGELFF. For the CDR3, the DNA is TGTGCCAGCAGCCCCCGGGACATCACGAACACCGGGGAGCTGTTTTTT. Using reference TRBV11-3 and TRBJ2-2 for the parts outside the CDR3, the full variable domain is EAGVVQSPRYKIIEKKQPVAFWCNPISGHNTLYWYLQNLGQGPELLIRYENEEAVDDSQLPKDRFSAERLKGVDSTLKIQPAELGDSAVYLCASSPRDITNTGELFFGEGSRLTVL.